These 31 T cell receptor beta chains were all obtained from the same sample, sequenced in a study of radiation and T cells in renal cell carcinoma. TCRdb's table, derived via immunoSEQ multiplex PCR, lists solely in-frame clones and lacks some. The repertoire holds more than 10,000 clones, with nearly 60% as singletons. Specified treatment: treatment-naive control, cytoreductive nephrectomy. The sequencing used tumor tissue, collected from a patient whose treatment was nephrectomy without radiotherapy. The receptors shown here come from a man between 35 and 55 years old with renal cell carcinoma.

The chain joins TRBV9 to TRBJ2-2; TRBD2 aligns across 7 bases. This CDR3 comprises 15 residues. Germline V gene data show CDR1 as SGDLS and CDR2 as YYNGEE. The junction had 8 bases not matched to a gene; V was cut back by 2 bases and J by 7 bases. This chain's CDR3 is CASSVGRVRDGELFF. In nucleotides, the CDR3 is TGTGCCAGCAGCGTGGGGAGGGTTCGAGACGGGGAGCTGTTTTTT.

The chain's CDR3 is CASSPSGAYNEQFF. The CDR3, as DNA: TGTGCCAGTAGCCCCAGCGGGGCTTACAATGAGCAGTTCTTC. The genes are TRBV19 and TRBJ2-1; TRBD2 matches at 7 bases. V dropped 6 bases and J dropped 4; count of bases not matched to a gene: 6. The CDR3 extends over 14 amino acids. Germline V lookup: CDR1 LNHDA, CDR2 SQIVND (reference sequence).

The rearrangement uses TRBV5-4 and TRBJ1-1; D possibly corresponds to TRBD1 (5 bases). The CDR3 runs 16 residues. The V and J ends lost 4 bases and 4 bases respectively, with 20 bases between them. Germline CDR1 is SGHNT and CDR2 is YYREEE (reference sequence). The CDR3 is CASSGGVGRDRTEAFF. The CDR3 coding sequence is TGTGCCAGCAGCGGGGGGGTTGGCAGGGATCGCACTGAAGCTTTCTTT.

The CDR3 spells CASSSTGGFYGYTF. The CDR3 DNA is TGTGCCAGCAGCTCCACAGGGGGTTTCTATGGCTACACCTTC. This rearrangement joins TRBV7-9 to TRBJ1-2, with TRBD1 matching 8 bases. The CDR3 has 14 residues. Germline assignment: CDR1 SEHNR and CDR2 FQNEAQ (reference sequence). The junction had 5 bases not matched to a gene; V was cut back by 4 bases and J by 4 bases.

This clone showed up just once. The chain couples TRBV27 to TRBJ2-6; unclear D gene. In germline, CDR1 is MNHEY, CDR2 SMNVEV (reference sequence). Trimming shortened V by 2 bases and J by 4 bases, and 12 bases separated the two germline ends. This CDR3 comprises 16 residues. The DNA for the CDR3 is TGTGCCAGCAGTTTAATTGGGGTGATGGGGGCCAACGTCCTGACTTTC. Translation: CASSLIGVMGANVLTF.

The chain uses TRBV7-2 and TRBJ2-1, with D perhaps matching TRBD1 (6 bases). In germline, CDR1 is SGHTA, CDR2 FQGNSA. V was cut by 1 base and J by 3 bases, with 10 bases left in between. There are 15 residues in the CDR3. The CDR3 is CASSLGGGSYNEQFF. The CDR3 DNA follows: TGTGCCAGCAGCTTAGGTGGGGGCAGCTACAATGAGCAGTTCTTC.

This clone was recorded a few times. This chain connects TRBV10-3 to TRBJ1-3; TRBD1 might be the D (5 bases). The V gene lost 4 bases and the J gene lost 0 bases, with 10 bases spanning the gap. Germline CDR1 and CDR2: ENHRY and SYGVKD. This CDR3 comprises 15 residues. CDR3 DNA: TGTGCCATCAGTGGACCCGGGGGCTCTGGAAACACCATATATTTT. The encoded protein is CAISGPGGSGNTIYF.

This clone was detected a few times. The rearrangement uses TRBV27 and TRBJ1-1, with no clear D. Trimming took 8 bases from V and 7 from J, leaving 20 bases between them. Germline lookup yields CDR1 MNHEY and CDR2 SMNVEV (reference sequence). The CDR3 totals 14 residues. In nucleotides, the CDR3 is TGTGCCAGCTCAAGGACCGCACGGATATATGAAGCTTTCTTT. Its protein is CASSRTARIYEAFF.

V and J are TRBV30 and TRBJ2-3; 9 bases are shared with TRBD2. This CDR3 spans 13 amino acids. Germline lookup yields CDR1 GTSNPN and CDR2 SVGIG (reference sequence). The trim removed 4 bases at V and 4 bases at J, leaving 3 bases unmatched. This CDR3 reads CAWTLAGADTQYF. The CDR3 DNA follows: TGTGCCTGGACTTTAGCGGGAGCAGATACGCAGTATTTT.

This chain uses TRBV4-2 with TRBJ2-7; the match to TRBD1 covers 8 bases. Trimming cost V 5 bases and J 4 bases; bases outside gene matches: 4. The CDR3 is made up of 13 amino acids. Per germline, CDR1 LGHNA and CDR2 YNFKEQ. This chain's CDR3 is CASSGRDRYEQYF. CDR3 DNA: TGTGCCAGCAGCGGCCGGGACAGGTACGAGCAGTACTTC.

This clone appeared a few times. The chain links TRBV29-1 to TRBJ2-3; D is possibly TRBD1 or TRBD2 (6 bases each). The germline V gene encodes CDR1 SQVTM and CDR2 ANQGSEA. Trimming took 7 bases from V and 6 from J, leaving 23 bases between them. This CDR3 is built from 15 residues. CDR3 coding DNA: TGCAGCGCTGACGCGGGACACATGGGCATGGATACGCAGTATTTT. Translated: CSADAGHMGMDTQYF.

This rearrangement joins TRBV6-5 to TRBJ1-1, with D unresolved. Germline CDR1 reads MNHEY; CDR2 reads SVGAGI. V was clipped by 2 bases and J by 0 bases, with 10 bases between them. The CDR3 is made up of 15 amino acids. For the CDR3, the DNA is TGTGCCAGCAGTTACCTGACAACTCTGAACACTGAAGCTTTCTTT. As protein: CASSYLTTLNTEAFF.

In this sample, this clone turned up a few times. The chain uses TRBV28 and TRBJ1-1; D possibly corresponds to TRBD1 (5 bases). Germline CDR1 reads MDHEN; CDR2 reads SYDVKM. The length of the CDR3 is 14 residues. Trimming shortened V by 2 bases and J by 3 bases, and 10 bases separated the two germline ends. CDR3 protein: CASSLGGVDTEAFF. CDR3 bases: TGTGCCAGCAGTTTAGGGGGTGTTGACACTGAAGCTTTCTTT.

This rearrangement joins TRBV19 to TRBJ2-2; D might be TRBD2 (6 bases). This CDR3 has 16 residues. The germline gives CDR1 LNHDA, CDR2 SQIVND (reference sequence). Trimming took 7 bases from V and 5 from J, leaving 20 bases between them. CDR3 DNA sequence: TGTGCCAGTACCTCCATCCGACTAGTGAGGACCGGGGAGCTGTTTTTT. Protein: CASTSIRLVRTGELFF. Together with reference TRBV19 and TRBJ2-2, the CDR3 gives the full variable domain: DGGITQSPKYLFRKEGQNVTLSCEQNLNHDAMYWYRQDPGQGLRLIYYSQIVNDFQKGDIAEGYSVSREKKESFPLTVTSAQKNPTAFYLCASTSIRLVRTGELFFGEGSRLTVL.

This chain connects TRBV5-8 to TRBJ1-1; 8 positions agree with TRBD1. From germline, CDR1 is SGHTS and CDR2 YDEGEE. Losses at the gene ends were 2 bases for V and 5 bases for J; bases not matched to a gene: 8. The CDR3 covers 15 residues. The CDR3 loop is CASSFATGDFTEAFF. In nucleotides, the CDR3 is TGTGCCAGCAGCTTCGCGACAGGGGATTTTACTGAAGCTTTCTTT.

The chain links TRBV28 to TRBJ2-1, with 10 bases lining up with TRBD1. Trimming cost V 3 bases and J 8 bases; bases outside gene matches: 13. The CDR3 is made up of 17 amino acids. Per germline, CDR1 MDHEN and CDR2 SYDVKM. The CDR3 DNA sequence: TGTGCCAGCAGTTTTCTCCTTCCGGGACAGGGGATCGATGAGCAGTTCTTC. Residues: CASSFLLPGQGIDEQFF. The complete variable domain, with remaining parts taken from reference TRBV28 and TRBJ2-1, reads DVKVTQSSRYLVKRTGEKVFLECVQDMDHENMFWYRQDPGLGLRLIYFSYDVKMKEKGDIPEGYSVSREKKERFSLILESASTNQTSMYLCASSFLLPGQGIDEQFFGPGTRLTVL.

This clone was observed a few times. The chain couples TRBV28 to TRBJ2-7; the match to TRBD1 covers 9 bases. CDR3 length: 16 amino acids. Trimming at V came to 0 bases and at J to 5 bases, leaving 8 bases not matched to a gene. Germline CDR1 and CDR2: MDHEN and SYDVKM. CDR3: CASSLWTGTGQDEQYF. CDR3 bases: TGTGCCAGCAGTTTATGGACCGGGACAGGGCAGGACGAGCAGTACTTC.

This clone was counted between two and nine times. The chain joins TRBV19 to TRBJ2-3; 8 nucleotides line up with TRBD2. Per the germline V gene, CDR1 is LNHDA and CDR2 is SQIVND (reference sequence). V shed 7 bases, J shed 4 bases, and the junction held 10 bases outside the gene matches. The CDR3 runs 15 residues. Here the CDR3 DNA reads TGTGCCAGTAAGGATATTGGGACTAGAGCAGATACGCAGTATTTT. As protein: CASKDIGTRADTQYF.

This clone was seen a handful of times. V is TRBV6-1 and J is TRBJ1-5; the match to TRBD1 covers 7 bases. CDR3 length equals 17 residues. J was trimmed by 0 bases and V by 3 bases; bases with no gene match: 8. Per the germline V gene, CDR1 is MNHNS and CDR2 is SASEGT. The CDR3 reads CASSDTRTGNSNQPQHF. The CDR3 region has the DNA TGTGCCAGCAGTGACACTAGGACAGGTAATAGCAATCAGCCCCAGCATTTT.

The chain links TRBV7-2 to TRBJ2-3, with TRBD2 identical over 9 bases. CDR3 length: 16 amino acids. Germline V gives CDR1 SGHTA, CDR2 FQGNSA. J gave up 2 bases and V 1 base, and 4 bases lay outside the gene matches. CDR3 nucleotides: TGTGCCAGCAGCTTAGGTGCGGGAGGGTTCACAGATACGCAGTATTTT. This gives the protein CASSLGAGGFTDTQYF.

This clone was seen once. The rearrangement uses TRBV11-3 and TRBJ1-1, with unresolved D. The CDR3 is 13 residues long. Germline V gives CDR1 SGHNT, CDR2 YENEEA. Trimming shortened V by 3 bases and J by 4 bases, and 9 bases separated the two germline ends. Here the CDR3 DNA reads TGTGCCAGCAGCTTGGGAACGGCCACTGAAGCTTTCTTT. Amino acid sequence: CASSLGTATEAFF.

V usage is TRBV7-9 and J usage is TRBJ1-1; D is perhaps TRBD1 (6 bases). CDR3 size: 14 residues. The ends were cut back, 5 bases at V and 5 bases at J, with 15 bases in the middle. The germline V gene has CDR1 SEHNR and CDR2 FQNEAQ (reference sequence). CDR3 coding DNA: TGTGCCAGCAGCCCAGGGGACGGCTATACTGAAGCTTTCTTT. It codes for CASSPGDGYTEAFF.

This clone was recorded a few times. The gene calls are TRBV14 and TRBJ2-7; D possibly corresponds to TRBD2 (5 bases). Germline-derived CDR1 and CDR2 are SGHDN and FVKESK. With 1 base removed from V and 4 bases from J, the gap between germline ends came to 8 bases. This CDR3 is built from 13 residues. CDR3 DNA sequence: TGTGCCAGCAGCCAAGCCGGAGGATACGAGCAGTACTTC. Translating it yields CASSQAGGYEQYF. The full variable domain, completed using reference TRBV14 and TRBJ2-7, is EAGVTQFPSHSVIEKGQTVTLRCDPISGHDNLYWYRRVMGKEIKFLLHFVKESKQDESGMPNNRFLAERTGGTYSTLKVQPAELEDSGVYFCASSQAGGYEQYFGPGTRLTVT.

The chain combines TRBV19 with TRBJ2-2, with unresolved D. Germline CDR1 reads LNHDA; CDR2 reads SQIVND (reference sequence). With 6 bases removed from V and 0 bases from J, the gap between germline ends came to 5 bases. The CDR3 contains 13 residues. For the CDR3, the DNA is TGTGCCAGTAGCGACCCGAACACCGGGGAGCTGTTTTTT. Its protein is CASSDPNTGELFF.

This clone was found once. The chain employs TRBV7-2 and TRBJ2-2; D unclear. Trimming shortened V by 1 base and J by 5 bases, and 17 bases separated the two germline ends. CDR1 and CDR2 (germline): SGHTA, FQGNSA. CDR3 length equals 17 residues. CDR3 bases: TGTGCCAGCAGCTTAGGTCTTCGACTCTCCATTACCGGGGAGCTGTTTTTT. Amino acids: CASSLGLRLSITGELFF.

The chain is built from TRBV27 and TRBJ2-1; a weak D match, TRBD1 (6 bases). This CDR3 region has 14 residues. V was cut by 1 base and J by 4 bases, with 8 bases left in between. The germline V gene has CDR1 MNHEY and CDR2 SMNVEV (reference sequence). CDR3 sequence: CASSLYGQYNEQFF. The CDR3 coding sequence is TGTGCCAGCAGTTTATACGGACAGTACAATGAGCAGTTCTTC.

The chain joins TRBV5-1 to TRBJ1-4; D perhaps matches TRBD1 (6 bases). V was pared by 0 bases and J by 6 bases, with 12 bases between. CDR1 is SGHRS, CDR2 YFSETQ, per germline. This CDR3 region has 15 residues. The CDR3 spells CASSLGGGLDEKLFF. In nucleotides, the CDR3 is TGCGCCAGCAGCTTGGGCGGGGGGCTTGATGAAAAACTGTTTTTT.

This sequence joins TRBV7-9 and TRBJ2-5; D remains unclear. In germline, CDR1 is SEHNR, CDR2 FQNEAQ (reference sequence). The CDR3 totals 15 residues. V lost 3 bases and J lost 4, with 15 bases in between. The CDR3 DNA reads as TGTGCCAGCAGCTTTTCAGGCTTCGAAGGAGAGACCCAGTACTTC. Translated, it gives CASSFSGFEGETQYF.

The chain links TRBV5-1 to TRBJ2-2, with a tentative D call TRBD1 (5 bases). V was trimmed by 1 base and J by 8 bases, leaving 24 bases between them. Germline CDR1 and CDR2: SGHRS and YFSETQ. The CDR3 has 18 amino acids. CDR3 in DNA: TGCGCCAGCAGCTTGACGGAGTTCAGGGCCCCCTTCGCGGGGGAGCTGTTTTTT. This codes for CASSLTEFRAPFAGELFF. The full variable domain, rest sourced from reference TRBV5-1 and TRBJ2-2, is KAGVTQTPRYLIKTRGQQVTLSCSPISGHRSVSWYQQTPGQGLQFLFEYFSETQRNKGNFPGRFSGRQFSNSRSEMNVSTLELGDSALYLCASSLTEFRAPFAGELFFGEGSRLTVL.

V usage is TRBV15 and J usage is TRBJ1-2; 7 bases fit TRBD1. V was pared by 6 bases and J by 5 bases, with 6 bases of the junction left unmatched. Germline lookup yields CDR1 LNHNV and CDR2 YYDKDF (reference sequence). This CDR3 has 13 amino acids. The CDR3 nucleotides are TGTGCCACCAGGCCGACAGGGAGATATGGCTACACCTTC. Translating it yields CATRPTGRYGYTF.

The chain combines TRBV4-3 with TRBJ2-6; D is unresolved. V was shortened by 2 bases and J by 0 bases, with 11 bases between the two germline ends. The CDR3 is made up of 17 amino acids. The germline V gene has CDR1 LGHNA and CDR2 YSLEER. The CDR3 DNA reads TGCGCCAGCAGCCAAAGGACCTCCAGCTCTGGGGCCAACGTCCTGACTTTC. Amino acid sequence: CASSQRTSSSGANVLTF.